This is a list of T cell receptor beta chains from one sample in a study of persistence of HIV-infected CD4 T cells. Data came from immunoSEQ multiplex PCR; TCRdb stores just in-frame clones and leaves some out. The sample contains tens of thousands of clones, more than 75% of which appear only once. Their target antigens are unknown. The sample consisted of CD4+ T cells sorted from PBMCs after approximately 18-hour stimulation, taken from a patient who received antiretroviral therapy. Every receptor here comes from an adult woman with HIV who was CMV-seropositive. Both conserved end residues are part of each CDR3. The D gene is left open where the match is weak. Rows may omit the clone size; those that give it use once, few, many or a size class.

TRBV21-1	TRBJ1-6	once	NA	10	TGTGCCAGCCCTGGTGGGACCCTCCACTTT	CASPGGTLHF
TRBV4-1	TRBJ1-1	NA	NA	15	TGCGCCAGCAGCCAAGACCAAAGGAGGAACACTGAAGCTTTCTTT	CASSQDQRRNTEAFF
TRBV10-1	TRBJ2-1	few	TRBD2	18	TGCGCCAGCAGTGAGTCGACCTCGGGGACTAGCGGGGTCAATGAGCAGTTCTTC	CASSESTSGTSGVNEQFF
TRBV27	TRBJ1-3	few	NA	15	TGTGCCAGCAGTTTAAGGGCAGGGAATGGAAACACCATATATTTT	CASSLRAGNGNTIYF
TRBV12-3/TRBV12-4	TRBJ1-2	NA	NA	11	TGTGCCAGCAGTTTGGGGGATGGCTACACCTTC	CASSLGDGYTF
TRBV7-2	TRBJ2-2	few	NA	14	TGTGCCAGCAGCTTAGGTGGTTTCACCGGGGAGCTGTTTTTT	CASSLGGFTGELFF
TRBV12-3/TRBV12-4	TRBJ2-4	NA	NA	13	TGTGCCAGCAGACAGGACACTACAGGGATTCAGTACTTC	CASRQDTTGIQYF
TRBV10-3	TRBJ2-3	once	TRBD2	16	TGTGCCATCAGTCAGGTGGCGGGGGATCCCACAGATACGCAGTATTTT	CAISQVAGDPTDTQYF
TRBV12-3/TRBV12-4	TRBJ2-2	NA	NA	12	TGTGCCAGCAGTCGGATGGGCGGGGAGCTGTTTTTT	CASSRMGGELFF
TRBV5-1	TRBJ1-6	once	TRBD1	20	TGCGCCAGCAGCCCCGGGACAGGGTTGTTTTCAAGCTCCTATAATTCACCCCTCCACTTT	CASSPGTGLFSSSYNSPLHF
TRBV12-3/TRBV12-4	TRBJ1-3	NA	NA	12	TGTGCCAGCAGTCTATTGGGAAACACCATATATTTT	CASSLLGNTIYF
TRBV9	TRBJ2-3	few	NA	15	TGTGCCAGCAGCGCCTTAGGACTGCCCGCAGATACGCAGTATTTT	CASSALGLPADTQYF
TRBV6-5	TRBJ1-1	NA	NA	14	TGTGCCAGCAATCGGCCCGGTGGGAACACTGAAGCTTTCTTT	CASNRPGGNTEAFF
TRBV7-8	TRBJ2-2	NA	TRBD1	16	TGTGCCAGCAGCTACGTCGACAGGGTGAACACCGGGGAGCTGTTTTTT	CASSYVDRVNTGELFF
TRBV9	TRBJ2-1	NA	NA	17	TGTGCCAGCAGCGTAGCGGGTGGGGGGCTGCCCTACAATGAGCAGTTCTTC	CASSVAGGGLPYNEQFF
TRBV24-1	TRBJ2-3	NA	NA	14	TGTGCCACCAAGGGGGGGTTCGGCACAGATACGCAGTATTTT	CATKGGFGTDTQYF
TRBV19	TRBJ1-1	few	NA	15	TGTGCCAGTAGTATATCGGCAGGGAGAGAAACTGAAGCTTTCTTT	CASSISAGRETEAFF
TRBV7-9	TRBJ1-2	NA	TRBD1	17	TGTGCCAGCAGCCAGAGCCGGGACAGGGGCGTCGCCTATGGCTACACCTTC	CASSQSRDRGVAYGYTF
TRBV6-6	TRBJ2-7	once	TRBD1	16	TGTGCCAGCAAGGTCCTCACACCGGGACAGTTGCACGAGCAGTACTTC	CASKVLTPGQLHEQYF
TRBV10-2	TRBJ2-1	once	TRBD2	15	TGCGCCAGCAGTGAGACGACTAGCGGGGGTGATGAGCAGTTCTTC	CASSETTSGGDEQFF
TRBV5-1	TRBJ1-6	NA	NA	14	TGCGCCAGCAGCTTCGGACACCCTACCTCACCCCTCCACTTT	CASSFGHPTSPLHF
TRBV6-5	TRBJ1-2	NA	TRBD1	15	TGTGCCAGCAACGGAGGAGGACAGGGCAACTATGGCTACACCTTC	CASNGGGQGNYGYTF
TRBV7-9	TRBJ2-3	NA	NA	13	TGTGCCAGCAGCTTAGCGCAAGGGGGTACGCAGTATTTT	CASSLAQGGTQYF
TRBV15	TRBJ1-2	NA	NA	15	TGTGCCACCAGCAGAGAGGTCCTATCGAACTATGGCTACACCTTC	CATSREVLSNYGYTF
TRBV5-5	TRBJ1-1	NA	NA	13	TGTGCCAGCAGCTTTAACAGAAACACTGAAGCTTTCTTT	CASSFNRNTEAFF
TRBV7-3	TRBJ2-2	NA	TRBD1	17	TGTGCCAGCAGCTCGTTCCCCGGGACAGGGGTAACCGGGGAGCTGTTTTTT	CASSSFPGTGVTGELFF
TRBV12-3/TRBV12-4	TRBJ1-2	NA	TRBD1	13	TGTGCCAGCAGTTTCGGCAGGGGGTATGGCTACACCTTC	CASSFGRGYGYTF
TRBV3-1/TRBV3-2	TRBJ2-3	NA	NA	14	TGTGCCAGCAGCCAAGCAGTGATCACAGATACGCAGTATTTT	CASSQAVITDTQYF
TRBV4-1	TRBJ1-6	NA	NA	15	TGCGCCAGCAGCCAAGGTGGGGCCTATAATTCACCCCTCCACTTT	CASSQGGAYNSPLHF
TRBV7-8	TRBJ2-5	NA	TRBD1	16	TGTGCCAGCAGCTTCCGGGACAGGGGGGTTGGGAAGACCCAGTACTTC	CASSFRDRGVGKTQYF
TRBV20-1	TRBJ1-2	NA	NA	11	TGCAGTGCCACACCTAACTATGGCTACACCTTC	CSATPNYGYTF
TRBV10-1	TRBJ1-1	NA	NA	14	TGCGCCAGCAGTGCAAGTACAGGCAACACTGAAGCTTTCTTT	CASSASTGNTEAFF
TRBV12-5	TRBJ1-6	NA	NA	17	TGTGCTAGTGGTTGGAGAACAGGGTTATTGGGGGCTTCACCCCTCCACTTT	CASGWRTGLLGASPLHF
TRBV7-3	TRBJ1-1	NA	NA	13	TGTGCCAGCAGCTCGGGGGGTCTCTTAGGAGCTTTCTTT	CASSSGGLLGAFF
TRBV5-1	TRBJ2-1	NA	NA	17	TGCGCCAGCAGCGCGGACAGAATCTATAGCTCCTACAATGAGCAGTTCTTC	CASSADRIYSSYNEQFF
TRBV30	TRBJ2-5	NA	NA	14	TGTGCCTGGAGTGAACAGGGTTACCAAGAGACCCAGTACTTC	CAWSEQGYQETQYF
TRBV6-5	TRBJ1-5	NA	NA	15	TGTGCCAGCACTTATGGGAGTTTTAGCAATCAGCCCCAGCATTTT	CASTYGSFSNQPQHF
TRBV5-5	TRBJ2-6	NA	NA	17	TGTGCCAGCAGCTTGGAACTGATTGGATCTGGGGCCAACGTCCTGACTTTC	CASSLELIGSGANVLTF
TRBV30	TRBJ1-5	NA	TRBD1	15	TGTGCCTGGAGTGCTCCGGACAGGATTCATCAGCCCCAGCATTTT	CAWSAPDRIHQPQHF
TRBV19	TRBJ1-1	NA	NA	12	TGTGCCAGTAGCCCAAGGTCGACTGAAGCTTTCTTT	CASSPRSTEAFF
TRBV7-9	TRBJ1-1	few	NA	14	TGTGCCAGCAGCTTGTACAGGATGAACACTGAAGCTTTCTTT	CASSLYRMNTEAFF
TRBV5-1	TRBJ2-3	NA	TRBD2	16	TGCGCCAGCAGCCCGAGCGGGGGGCATAGCACAGATACGCAGTATTTT	CASSPSGGHSTDTQYF
TRBV7-3	TRBJ1-1	few	NA	13	TGTGCCAGCAGCCACACAGCGAACACTGAAGCTTTCTTT	CASSHTANTEAFF
TRBV3-1/TRBV3-2	TRBJ2-5	NA	TRBD1	16	TGTGCCAGCAGCCTACACGGGACAGGAGGACAAGAGACCCAGTACTTC	CASSLHGTGGQETQYF
TRBV2	TRBJ1-1	NA	NA	13	TGTGCCACTCGGACGGGGGCGTCCACTGAAGCTTTCTTT	CATRTGASTEAFF